The present T cell receptor beta chain was sequenced within a study of blood T cell repertoires in COVID-19. As for the study in general: Specimens from acute and convalescent COVID-19 originated in the United States, Italy and Spain. Sources were T cells, B-cell-depleted T cells, or PBMCs; the material itself was cDNA or gDNA.

Original data processing: Amplifying reference gene primers gave estimates of nucleated cell counts. Some clones are missing from TCRdb's copy, which holds only in-frame ones; the method was immunoSEQ multiplex PCR. Clonal size and the V and J genes are those of that table, whereas D and trimming came from the DNA. The sample carries around 21,000 clones, 89% recorded once. Germline lookup yields CDR1 MNHEY and CDR2 SMNVEV (reference sequence). Trimming at V came to 5 bases and at J to 1 base, leaving 4 bases not matched to a gene. This CDR3 has 14 amino acids. The receptor's source is a human donor with active COVID-19. The donor label of this sample is uncertain. This sequence joins TRBV27 and TRBJ2-7, with TRBD1 matching over 8 bases. The sample comprised peripheral blood. In DNA, the CDR3 is TGTGCCAGCAGTACCCGGACAGGGTCCTACGAGCAGTACTTC. Residues: CASSTRTGSYEQYF.